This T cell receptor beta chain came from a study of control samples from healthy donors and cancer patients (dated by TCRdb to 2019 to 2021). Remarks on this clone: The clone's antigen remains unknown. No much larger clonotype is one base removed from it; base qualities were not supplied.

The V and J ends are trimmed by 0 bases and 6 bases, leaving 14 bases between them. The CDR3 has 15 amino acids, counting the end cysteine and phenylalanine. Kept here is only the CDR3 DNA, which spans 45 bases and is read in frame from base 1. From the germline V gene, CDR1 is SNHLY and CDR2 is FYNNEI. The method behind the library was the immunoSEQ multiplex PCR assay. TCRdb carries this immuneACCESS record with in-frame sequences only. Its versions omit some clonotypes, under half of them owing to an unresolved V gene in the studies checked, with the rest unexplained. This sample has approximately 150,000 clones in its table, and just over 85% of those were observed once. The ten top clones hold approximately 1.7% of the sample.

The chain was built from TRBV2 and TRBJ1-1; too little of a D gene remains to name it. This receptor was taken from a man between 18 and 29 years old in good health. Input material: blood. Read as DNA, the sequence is TGTGCCAGCAGTGAAGCCCAAGCGGGGTTATCTGAAGCTTTCTTT. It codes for CASSEAQAGLSEAFF.